Each of the 30 T cell receptor beta chains below was sequenced from the same sample in a study of T cells in Graves' hyperthyroidism and ophthalmopathy. Amplification yielded TCR beta CDR3 regions, with RNA transcripts as the source. The primer set for the first-round RT-PCR of the TCR CDR3 was HTBI. In TCRdb, the multiplex PCR reads were re-called with MiXCR into one record per CDR3 protein. The top ten clones hold approximately 12% of a sample with about 640,000 distinct CDR3 sequences, 14% of them seen once. Sequencing input: blood. Receptors were obtained from a woman between 45 and 60 years old with Graves' ophthalmopathy.

The V call is TRBV6-5, the J call TRBJ2-1; no firm D call. The V end lost 0 bases, the J end lost 5 bases, and 8 bases lay between the germline ends. CDR1 MNHEY and CDR2 SVGAGI come from the germline V gene. CDR3 length: 14 residues. The CDR3 protein is CASSYSGFNNEQFF. The CDR3 DNA is TGTGCCAGCAGTTACTCTGGCTTCAACAATGAGCAGTTCTTC.

This rearrangement joins TRBV7-2 to TRBJ2-4; TRBD1 might be the D (8 bases). V lost 0 bases, J lost 5 bases, and 26 bases lay in between. The CDR3 has 20 residues. Per germline, CDR1 SGHTA and CDR2 FQGNSA. The CDR3 reads CASSLAPGTGLVGTQNIQYF. The CDR3 coding sequence is TGTGCCAGCAGCTTAGCGCCAGGGACAGGACTAGTGGGCACCCAAAACATTCAGTACTTC.

This clonotype was seen repeatedly, ten times or more. The CDR3 coding sequence is TGTGCCAGCAGCCAAGATCGGAGGGCGGCTCAGCCCCAGCATTTT. The encoded protein is CASSQDRRAAQPQHF. The rearrangement uses TRBV3-1 and TRBJ1-5; D not certain. Trimming removed 0 bases from V and 6 bases from J, with 12 bases in between. There are 15 residues in the CDR3. The germline gives CDR1 LGHDT, CDR2 YNNKEL (reference sequence). Supplemented by reference TRBV3-1 and TRBJ1-5, the full variable domain reads DTAVSQTPKYLVTQMGNDKSIKCEQNLGHDTMYWYKQDSKKFLKIMFSYNNKELIINETVPNRFSPKSPDKAHLNLHINSLELGDSAVYFCASSQDRRAAQPQHFGDGTRLSIL.

This clonotype was seen at least ten times. The chain carries TRBV12-3 or TRBV12-4 and TRBJ1-1; D unclear. The CDR3 runs to 13 residues. Trimming removed 2 bases at V and 1 base at J, with 5 bases between. In DNA, the CDR3 is TGTGCCAGCAGTTTACGCCCGAACACTGAAGCTTTCTTT. It encodes CASSLRPNTEAFF.

This clonotype was seen many times. J is TRBJ2-5 and V is TRBV5-1; 8 bases agree with TRBD1. The CDR3 loop spans 16 amino acids. The V and J ends lost 4 bases and 2 bases, in that order; junction bases with no gene match: 10. Germline V gene sequence: CDR1 SGHRS, CDR2 YFSETQ. In nucleotides, the CDR3 is TGCGCCAGCAGCCTTGGACAGGGCAGTTTACAAGAGACCCAGTACTTC. Residues: CASSLGQGSLQETQYF.

The chain uses TRBV4-2 and TRBJ2-1, with TRBD1 as a possible D gene (7 bases). Trimming removed 3 bases from V and 3 bases from J, with 15 bases in between. CDR3 length: 16 residues. Germline V gene sequence: CDR1 LGHNA, CDR2 YNFKEQ. The DNA for the CDR3 is TGTGCCAGCAGCCAGGGGGGACAGAGAGACTACAATGAGCAGTTCTTC. Its protein is CASSQGGQRDYNEQFF.

This clonotype came up a few times. This chain joins TRBV12-3 or TRBV12-4 and TRBJ2-7, with D perhaps matching TRBD2 (6 bases). The CDR3 runs 15 residues. V gave up 4 bases and J gave up 6 bases, with 19 bases separating them. The CDR3 reads CASSSHRTRRVEQYF. The CDR3 nucleotides are TGTGCCAGCAGTTCCCACAGGACCCGGAGGGTCGAGCAGTACTTC.

The chain carries TRBV27 and TRBJ2-2, with 11 bases matching TRBD2. The CDR3 runs to 16 residues. Germline-derived CDR1 and CDR2 are MNHEY and SMNVEV (reference sequence). V shed 0 bases, J shed 4 bases, and the junction held 1 base outside the gene matches. The CDR3 sequence: CASSLSTSGTTGELFF. In DNA, the CDR3 is TGTGCCAGCAGTTTATCGACTAGCGGGACCACCGGGGAGCTGTTTTTT.

This clonotype has a handful of counts. The rearrangement uses TRBV28 and TRBJ2-1; D is perhaps TRBD1 (6 bases). The CDR3 covers 16 residues. Germline V gives CDR1 MDHEN, CDR2 SYDVKM. The V end was cut by 7 bases, the J end by 2 bases, with 18 bases between. The CDR3: CASTPRGPNPYNEQFF. The CDR3 DNA is TGTGCCAGCACCCCCAGGGGCCCTAACCCCTACAATGAGCAGTTCTTC.

There are many counts of this clonotype. This sequence joins TRBV6-2 or TRBV6-3 and TRBJ2-7; unclear D gene. Germline lookup yields CDR1 MNHEY and CDR2 SVGEGT. V lost 5 bases and J lost 0, with 14 bases in between. The CDR3 length is 15 residues. The CDR3 nucleotides read TGTGCCAGCAGTAGGACGGCGCCGAGCTCCTACGAGCAGTACTTC. Its translation is CASSRTAPSSYEQYF.

This clonotype has only a few counts. This chain connects TRBV7-9 to TRBJ2-1, with 11 bases lining up with TRBD2. From germline, CDR1 is SEHNR and CDR2 FQNEAQ (reference sequence). V gave up 0 bases and J gave up 8 bases; unmatched junction bases: 3. This CDR3 contains 15 residues. The CDR3 DNA follows: TGTGCCAGCAGCTTAGCGGGACTAGCGGTTCATGAGCAGTTCTTC. Its translation is CASSLAGLAVHEQFF.

This clonotype was detected only a few times. V is TRBV27 and J is TRBJ2-1; weak D call: TRBD2 (6 bases). V dropped 6 bases and J dropped 12 bases, with 15 bases sitting between them. This CDR3 contains 12 residues. The germline gives CDR1 MNHEY, CDR2 SMNVEV (reference sequence). The CDR3 DNA sequence: TGTGCCAGCAGCCTCGGGGGAGCAGGGCAGTTCTTC. This codes for CASSLGGAGQFF.

This clonotype occurred a few times. The chain links TRBV7-9 to TRBJ1-5; D is uncertain. V shed 5 bases and J shed 3 bases, with 17 bases lying between them. The germline CDR1 and CDR2 sequences are SEHNR and FQNEAQ (reference sequence). This CDR3 region has 16 residues. The CDR3 region is CASSPDGRFSNQPQHF. The CDR3 nucleotides are TGTGCCAGCAGCCCCGACGGTCGATTCTCCAATCAGCCCCAGCATTTT.

This clonotype was observed at least ten times. The CDR3 DNA is TGCGCCAGCAGCTTCATCGGGACACCCCAAGAGACCCAGTACTTC. As protein: CASSFIGTPQETQYF. V gene TRBV5-1 combines with J gene TRBJ2-5, with D possibly being TRBD1 (6 bases). V was trimmed by 2 bases and J by 1 base, leaving 12 bases between them. CDR3 size: 15 residues. Germline CDR1 SGHRS, CDR2 YFSETQ.

This clonotype was counted at least ten times. CDR3: CASSLVGPENEQFF. Written as DNA, the CDR3 is TGTGCCAGCAGCTTGGTCGGACCGGAGAATGAGCAGTTCTTC. The gene calls are TRBV11-3 and TRBJ2-1; no clear D. The V and J ends lost 3 bases and 7 bases respectively, with 13 bases between them. The CDR3 is 14 amino acids. The germline CDR1 and CDR2 sequences are SGHNT and YENEEA.

A few counts support this clonotype. Sequence at one end of the junction differs from germline and may be a read error. This chain uses TRBV29-1 with TRBJ1-2, with D unresolved. Germline V gene lookup returns CDR1 SQVTM and CDR2 ANQGSEA. This CDR3 has 12 amino acids. CDR3 sequence (DNA): TGCAGCGTTGAAGATCACAAGCGACTTTCCGCCTTC. Residues: CSVEDHKRLSAF.

The V and J genes are TRBV11-2 and TRBJ1-2; maybe TRBD1 (5 bases). Germline lookup yields CDR1 SGHAT and CDR2 FQNNGV. V was pared by 0 bases and J by 7 bases, with 15 bases between. The CDR3 is 15 residues long. In DNA form, the CDR3 reads TGTGCCAGCAGCTTAGATCTCGGGGGTGCGGGTGGCTACACCTTC. Protein sequence: CASSLDLGGAGGYTF. Together with reference TRBV11-2 and TRBJ1-2, the CDR3 gives the full variable domain: EAGVAQSPRYKIIEKRQSVAFWCNPISGHATLYWYQQILGQGPKLLIQFQNNGVVDDSQLPKDRFSAERLKGVDSTLKIQPAKLEDSAVYLCASSLDLGGAGGYTFGSGTRLTVV.

This clonotype was picked up many times. V usage is TRBV12-3 or TRBV12-4 and J usage is TRBJ2-7; TRBD2 agrees at 10 bases. With V trimmed by 6 bases and J by 4 bases, 6 bases remained unmatched. This CDR3 is 14 amino acids long. The CDR3 bases are TGTGCCAGCAGCCCTAGCGGGAGTCGGTACGAGCAGTACTTC. Its protein product is CASSPSGSRYEQYF.

The table lists this clonotype with many counts. The rearrangement uses TRBV12-3 or TRBV12-4 and TRBJ1-1, with TRBD1 matching over 10 bases. The CDR3 loop spans 15 amino acids. Trimming at V came to 5 bases and at J to 5 bases, leaving 8 bases not matched to a gene. The CDR3 region is CASSPGQGFGTEAFF. For the CDR3, the DNA is TGTGCCAGCAGTCCGGGACAGGGGTTCGGGACTGAAGCTTTCTTT.

This sequence joins TRBV29-1 and TRBJ2-1; D call uncertain. This CDR3 spans 12 amino acids. With 6 bases removed from V and 8 bases from J, the gap between germline ends came to 14 bases. Germline V gene data show CDR1 as SQVTM and CDR2 as ANQGSEA. As DNA, the CDR3 is TGCAGCGTCTACCCCCTCCTGGATGAGCAGTTCTTC. Protein sequence: CSVYPLLDEQFF.

In its sample, this clonotype was seen a few times. The chain couples TRBV9 to TRBJ2-1; D may be TRBD2 (5 bases). The V end lost 3 bases, the J end lost 4 bases, and 8 bases lay between the germline ends. Germline V gene data show CDR1 as SGDLS and CDR2 as YYNGEE. This CDR3 has 13 amino acids. The CDR3 DNA reads as TGTGCCAGCAGCGCCGGACTGTACAATGAGCAGTTCTTC. Translation gives CASSAGLYNEQFF.

This clonotype was observed a handful of times. Possible read error: a much larger clone is one base away. The chain combines TRBV30 with TRBJ2-2; D not certain. Between the trimmed V and J ends, which lost 8 bases and 6 bases, there was a span of 10 bases. The CDR3 totals 11 residues. Germline-derived CDR1 and CDR2 are GTSNPN and SVGIG (reference sequence). The CDR3 DNA follows: TGTGCCCGGGTCCTAGCCGGGGAGCTGTTTTTT. The encoded protein is CARVLAGELFF.

The J gene is TRBJ2-3, the V gene TRBV30; D is uncertain. This CDR3 has 12 amino acids. The germline V gene has CDR1 GTSNPN and CDR2 SVGIG (reference sequence). V was shortened by 0 bases and J by 4 bases, with 5 bases between the two germline ends. CDR3 bases: TGTGCCTGGAGTGTTAGTGCAGATACGCAGTATTTT. Residues: CAWSVSADTQYF.

The rearrangement joins TRBV6-4 to TRBJ1-6; D is unclear. V was clipped by 3 bases and J by 7 bases, with 10 bases between them. The CDR3 contains 14 residues. The germline V gene encodes CDR1 MRHNA and CDR2 SNTAGT. CDR3 bases: TGTGCCAGCAGTGAAGGGAGTGCGAATTCACCCCTCCACTTT. This sequence encodes CASSEGSANSPLHF.

Only a few counts were recorded for this clonotype. The V and J genes are TRBV19 and TRBJ2-2; D remains unclear. Germline V gene data show CDR1 as LNHDA and CDR2 as SQIVND (reference sequence). The CDR3 covers 13 residues. Trimming pared 3 bases from V and 6 bases from J, leaving 8 bases between. The chain's CDR3 is CASSIAWSGELFF. CDR3 DNA: TGTGCCAGTAGTATTGCGTGGTCCGGGGAGCTGTTTTTT. Full variable domain (remainder filled in from reference TRBV19 and TRBJ2-2): DGGITQSPKYLFRKEGQNVTLSCEQNLNHDAMYWYRQDPGQGLRLIYYSQIVNDFQKGDIAEGYSVSREKKESFPLTVTSAQKNPTAFYLCASSIAWSGELFFGEGSRLTVL.

Ten or more counts support this clonotype. The genes are TRBV28 and TRBJ2-1; D possibly corresponds to TRBD2 (7 bases). The germline V gene encodes CDR1 MDHEN and CDR2 SYDVKM. The CDR3 is 15 residues long. V lost 3 bases, J lost 8 bases, and 17 bases lay in between. CDR3 bases: TGTGCCAGCAGTTTCGGACCCAGGGAGGGGGATGAGCAGTTCTTC. It specifies CASSFGPREGDEQFF.

The V call is TRBV6-5, the J call TRBJ2-2; 13 bases are a match to TRBD2. The CDR3 has 18 residues. The ends lost 3 bases at V and 6 bases at J; junction bases unmatched: 10. Germline values: CDR1 MNHEY, CDR2 SVGAGI. The CDR3: CASSYGLAGVGLSGELFF. In DNA, the CDR3 is TGTGCCAGCAGTTATGGACTAGCGGGAGTCGGGTTATCCGGGGAGCTGTTTTTT.

V and J are TRBV9 and TRBJ2-2; the match to TRBD2 covers 7 bases. This CDR3 spans 15 amino acids. CDR1 SGDLS and CDR2 YYNGEE come from the germline V gene. The V gene end was trimmed by 3 bases and the J gene end by 0 bases; junction bases not matched to a gene: 2. The chain's CDR3 is CASSEGLANTGELFF. The CDR3 region has the DNA TGTGCCAGCAGCGAAGGACTAGCGAACACCGGGGAGCTGTTTTTT.

This clonotype came up many times. This chain connects TRBV12-3 or TRBV12-4 to TRBJ1-4; 9 nucleotides align to TRBD1. The J segment lost 9 bases and the V segment lost 4 bases, leaving 12 bases of the junction unmatched. The CDR3 totals 16 residues. The CDR3 nucleotides read TGTGCCAGCAGTTCCCACTTTGGGACAGGGAATAAAAAACTGTTTTTT. Translation gives CASSSHFGTGNKKLFF.

Comments on this clonotype: A read error is possible here, since a much larger clone lies one base away. The chain joins TRBV7-9 to TRBJ1-6; TRBD1 matches 8 bases. The CDR3 spans 17 residues. The J segment lost 4 bases and the V segment lost 7 bases, leaving 12 bases of the junction unmatched. CDR1 and CDR2 (germline): SEHNR, FQNEAQ (reference sequence). This CDR3 reads CASNSTLTGGYNSPLHF. CDR3 DNA: TGTGCCAGCAACTCAACCCTAACAGGGGGTTATAATTCACCCCTCCACTTT.